The sequence of this T cell receptor (beta chain) was determined in a study of human T cells and chemical hapten exposure. On the study more broadly: Cases of alopecia areata, totalis or universalis occurred in a predominantly female patient group. Study-wide findings and caveats: Donors had alopecia, so their immune response may differ from healthy people's. TCRs above 1 in 1000 frequency did not change with DPC sensitization.

Time point meaning: patch test 2, 6 weeks after DPC sensitization. Indicated treatment: therapeutic diphenylcyclopropenone sensitization with weekly scalp DPC. Points on this clonotype: Its antigen is not identified.

Separate cDNA molecules received unique molecular identifiers, which the library attached to them. One entry per CDR3 protein results from TCRdb running MiXCR on the RACE reads. The table records tens of thousands of distinct CDR3 sequences, approximately 10% of them present only once. The sequence came from a man between 35 and 55 years old with alopecia areata. Some clones in this sample may be carry-over from other donors' samples. This specimen was whole blood, taken in connection with sensitization to the hapten diphenylcyclopropenone (DPC).

The CDR3 sequence: CASSSTLQGREEQYF. The CDR3 DNA reads as TGTGCCAGCAGTTCGACCCTACAGGGACGAGAGGAGCAGTACTTC. The V and J genes are TRBV28 and TRBJ2-7; D perhaps matches TRBD1 (6 bases). The germline V gene has CDR1 MDHEN and CDR2 SYDVKM. The V end lost 4 bases, the J end lost 7 bases, and 20 bases lay between the germline ends. The CDR3 sequence is 15 residues long. The complete variable domain, with remaining parts taken from reference TRBV28 and TRBJ2-7, reads DVKVTQSSRYLVKRTGEKVFLECVQDMDHENMFWYRQDPGLGLRLIYFSYDVKMKEKGDIPEGYSVSREKKERFSLILESASTNQTSMYLCASSSTLQGREEQYFGPGTRLTVT.